This entry concerns a single T cell receptor (beta chain). The authors split each subset's genomic DNA evenly across several immunoSEQ plates. Profiling relied on immunoSEQ multiplex PCR, and the TCRdb table lists in-frame clones only, not all of them. The table has 2 million to 2.5 million clones, 90% to 95% seen once. Germline V lookup: CDR1 SGHRS, CDR2 YFSETQ. The CDR3 has 15 residues. Trimming pared 0 bases from V and 1 base from J, leaving 8 bases between. This specimen comes from a study of shared clonotypes between healthy human individuals. The V and J genes are TRBV5-1 and TRBJ1-3; D is unclear. The sequence derives from a man younger than 35 in good health. Some clones in this sample may be carry-over from other donors' samples. Sequenced input: naive CD4+ T cells from PBMCs. Subset specified: CD45RA+ positively selected. CDR3 region: CASSLGIGSGNTIYF. In nucleotides, the CDR3 is TGCGCCAGCAGCTTGGGGATAGGATCTGGAAACACCATATATTTT.